Below are 15 T cell receptor beta chains sequenced from a single sample in a study of blood T cell repertoires in COVID-19. The protocol was immunoSEQ multiplex PCR, while the TCRdb copy is restricted to in-frame clones and leaves out a portion. Of 190,000 or so clones listed, roughly 82% are singletons. Sequencing input: PBMCs or T cells enriched from blood (not recorded which). Receptors originate from a man in his forties or fifties who had recovered from COVID-19.

The CDR3 protein is CASSYDLTGVWQPQHF. DNA for the CDR3: TGTGCCAGCAGTTACGACCTCACAGGGGTCTGGCAGCCCCAGCATTTT. V and J are TRBV6-8 and TRBJ1-5; 7 bases fit TRBD1. The CDR3 extends over 16 amino acids. V dropped 2 bases and J dropped 7; count of bases not matched to a gene: 11. CDR1 MNHGY and CDR2 SAAAGT come from the germline V gene.

The CDR3 coding sequence is TGCGCCAGCAGTGAACAGCGGGGGCACACAGATACGCAGTATTTT. Encoded protein: CASSEQRGHTDTQYF. The J gene is TRBJ2-3, the V gene TRBV10-2; 8 bases line up with TRBD2. CDR1 is WSHSY and CDR2 is SAAADI in the germline V gene. V trimming: 3 bases; J trimming: 2 bases; junction bases outside the gene matches: 4. The CDR3 totals 15 residues.

This chain connects TRBV28 to TRBJ1-2; 7 nucleotides match TRBD1. From germline, CDR1 is MDHEN and CDR2 SYDVKM. V gave up 6 bases and J gave up 4 bases; unmatched junction bases: 5. The CDR3 covers 13 residues. Written as DNA, the CDR3 is TGTGCCAGCAGCCTCCGGACAGGCTATGGCTACACCTTC. Its translation is CASSLRTGYGYTF.

The V call is TRBV6-4, the J call TRBJ2-1; 7 bases fit TRBD2. The CDR3 contains 15 residues. V lost 0 bases to trimming and J lost 6 bases; unmatched junction nucleotides: 5. Germline CDR1 is MRHNA and CDR2 is SNTAGT. CDR3 region: CASSDSSRGSNEQFF. The CDR3 DNA follows: TGTGCCAGCAGTGACTCGAGTCGCGGGAGCAATGAGCAGTTCTTC.

The chain employs TRBV13 and TRBJ2-7; TRBD2 matches at 9 bases. CDR1 is PRHDT and CDR2 is FYEKMQ in the germline V gene (reference sequence). After removal of 1 base from V and 2 bases from J, the junction contained 12 bases not matched to a gene. The CDR3 is 18 amino acids. CDR3 DNA sequence: TGTGCCAGCAGCTTAGTACCCTTTTCGACTAGCGGTACCTACGAGCAGTACTTC. Translating gives CASSLVPFSTSGTYEQYF. The full variable domain, in which reference TRBV13 and TRBJ2-7 provide the parts outside the CDR3, is AAGVIQSPRHLIKEKRETATLKCYPIPRHDTVYWYQQGPGQDPQFLISFYEKMQSDKGSIPDRFSAQQFSDYHSELNMSSLELGDSALYFCASSLVPFSTSGTYEQYFGPGTRLTVT.

The V gene is TRBV5-5, the J gene TRBJ2-2; 13 bases fit TRBD2. V trimming: 3 bases; J trimming: 5 bases; junction bases outside the gene matches: 7. This CDR3 is built from 17 residues. In germline, CDR1 is SGHKS, CDR2 YYEKEE (reference sequence). CDR3 region: CASSWARTSGSTGELFF. The CDR3 bases are TGTGCCAGCAGCTGGGCAAGGACTAGCGGGAGTACCGGGGAGCTGTTTTTT.

CDR3: CASSLYTSGTGDTQYF. The DNA of the CDR3 is TGTGCCAGCTCACTATATACTAGCGGGACTGGAGATACGCAGTATTTT. This chain uses TRBV18 with TRBJ2-3, with 10 bases fitting TRBD2. From germline, CDR1 is KGHSH and CDR2 LQKENI. The CDR3 loop spans 16 amino acids. The V gene end was trimmed by 4 bases and the J gene end by 5 bases; junction bases not matched to a gene: 9.

The gene calls are TRBV29-1 and TRBJ2-7, with 7 positions matching TRBD1. The CDR3 length is 12 residues. Germline V gene data show CDR1 as SQVTM and CDR2 as ANQGSEA. Trimming removed 6 bases from V and 5 bases from J; junction bases left unmatched: 7. The CDR3 DNA sequence: TGCAGCGTGATGACAGGGTACAACGAGCAGTACGTC. Translation gives CSVMTGYNEQYV.

The CDR3 bases are TGTGCCAGCAGCCCCGACACCCTCAATCAGCCCCAGCATTTT. Its protein product is CASSPDTLNQPQHF. This chain joins TRBV5-5 and TRBJ1-5; no clear D gene. The CDR3 spans 14 residues. The V and J ends lost 4 bases and 3 bases respectively, with 11 bases between them. Germline CDR1 SGHKS, CDR2 YYEKEE (reference sequence). Combining the CDR3 with reference TRBV5-5 and TRBJ1-5 gives the whole variable domain DAGVTQSPTHLIKTRGQQVTLRCSPISGHKSVSWYQQVLGQGPQFIFQYYEKEERGRGNFPDRFSARQFPNYSSELNVNALLLGDSALYLCASSPDTLNQPQHFGDGTRLSIL.

This clone came up a few times. The rearrangement joins TRBV27 to TRBJ1-6; 8 bases match TRBD1. Unmatched junction bases numbered 4, after V lost 5 bases and J lost 7 bases. CDR1 is MNHEY, CDR2 SMNVEV, per germline (reference sequence). CDR3 length: 14 amino acids. DNA for the CDR3: TGTGCCAGCAGTCGGACAGGGCTAAATTCACCCCTCCACTTT. Its translation: CASSRTGLNSPLHF.

The rearrangement joins TRBV3-1 (or the pseudogene TRBV3-2) to TRBJ2-1; D gene uncertain. Germline V gene data show CDR1 as LGHDT and CDR2 as YNNKEL (reference sequence). The CDR3 is 15 amino acids. The V gene lost 2 bases and the J gene lost 7 bases, with 15 bases spanning the gap. The CDR3 sequence is CASSQSPQPWNEQFF. CDR3 DNA sequence: TGTGCCAGCAGCCAAAGCCCGCAACCCTGGAATGAGCAGTTCTTC.

This clone was observed once. The genes are TRBV11-2 and TRBJ1-1; D may be TRBD1 (6 bases). Deletions cut 1 base from V and 1 base from J, with 10 bases between. The CDR3 runs to 15 residues. Germline V CDR1 and CDR2: SGHAT, FQNNGV. CDR3 bases: TGTGCCAGCAGCTTAGTTAGGGGGGGGAACACTGAAGCTTTCTTT. It codes for CASSLVRGGNTEAFF.

V and J are TRBV29-1 and TRBJ1-2, with D unresolved. The CDR3 spans 11 residues. Looked up from germline, CDR1 is SQVTM and CDR2 is ANQGSEA. Between the trimmed V and J ends, which lost 8 bases and 1 base, there was a span of 8 bases. CDR3 in DNA: TGCAGCACACCCCATAACTATGGCTACACCTTC. Protein product: CSTPHNYGYTF.

The chain couples TRBV5-1 to TRBJ2-7, with TRBD1 matching over 12 bases. This CDR3 contains 16 residues. V lost 5 bases, J lost 4 bases, and 10 bases stayed unmatched. Per the germline V gene, CDR1 is SGHRS and CDR2 is YFSETQ. The CDR3 spells CASRDTPGQGAYEQYF. For the CDR3, the DNA is TGCGCCAGCAGAGACACTCCGGGACAGGGGGCATACGAGCAGTACTTC. The full variable domain, rest sourced from reference TRBV5-1 and TRBJ2-7, is KAGVTQTPRYLIKTRGQQVTLSCSPISGHRSVSWYQQTPGQGLQFLFEYFSETQRNKGNFPGRFSGRQFSNSRSEMNVSTLELGDSALYLCASRDTPGQGAYEQYFGPGTRLTVT.

The V gene is TRBV27, the J gene TRBJ1-2; D possibly corresponds to TRBD1 (5 bases). This CDR3 has 15 residues. Germline V gives CDR1 MNHEY, CDR2 SMNVEV (reference sequence). Trimming removed 5 bases at V and 5 bases at J, with 18 bases between. In DNA form, the CDR3 reads TGTGCCAGCAGTCCGATGACAGACTTCGAATATGGCTACACCTTC. Its translation: CASSPMTDFEYGYTF.